Listed below are T cell receptor beta chains from one sample, sequenced in a study of T cell responses to AZD1222 COVID-19 vaccine. Profiled with immunoSEQ multiplex PCR; TCRdb holds only in-frame clones, not every one. The sample holds approximately 150,000 clones, approximately 94% seen once. Sequenced material: peripheral blood, taken 28 days after the second AZD1222 dose. The receptors come from an adult who received the AZD1222 COVID-19 vaccine. Both conserved end residues are part of each CDR3. The order of the fields is J gene, D gene, clone size, V gene, CDR3 protein, CDR3 DNA. A D gene is named only where the DNA matches it firmly. Size values are once, few and many counts, or a class for expanded clones, and some rows have none.

>TRBJ2-1|TRBD2|.|TRBV12-3/TRBV12-4
CASSIGGGREQFF
TGTGCCAGCAGTATAGGCGGGGGGAGGGAGCAGTTCTTC
>TRBJ2-1|.|.|TRBV7-9
CASSLAGAVNEQFF
TGTGCCAGCAGCTTAGCGGGAGCGGTCAATGAGCAGTTCTTC
>TRBJ1-1|.|.|TRBV15
CATSRRSSGANTEAFF
TGTGCCACCAGCAGACGATCCTCTGGGGCGAACACTGAAGCTTTCTTT
>TRBJ2-1|TRBD2|.|TRBV2
CASSGPAGPTYNEQFF
TGTGCCAGCAGTGGCCCAGCGGGACCTACCTACAATGAGCAGTTCTTC
>TRBJ1-1|.|.|TRBV15
CATSREGFVYTEAFF
TGTGCCACCAGCAGGGAGGGATTTGTGTACACTGAAGCTTTCTTT
>TRBJ1-1|.|.|TRBV29-1
CSVEDLRRGTEAFF
TGCAGCGTTGAAGATCTTAGGCGGGGCACTGAAGCTTTCTTT
>TRBJ1-3|.|.|TRBV11-2
CASSFSGNTIYF
TGTGCCAGCAGCTTTTCAGGGAACACCATATATTTT
>TRBJ1-6|.|.|TRBV9
CASSVGEGRSPLHF
TGTGCCAGCAGCGTAGGGGAGGGTCGGTCACCCCTCCACTTT
>TRBJ2-7|TRBD2|.|TRBV7-2
CASSLTSGGLRDEQYF
TGTGCCAGCAGCCTCACTAGCGGAGGGCTCAGGGACGAGCAGTACTTC
>TRBJ2-7|.|.|TRBV28
CASRRPGPYEQYF
TGTGCCAGCAGACGACCAGGGCCCTACGAGCAGTACTTC
>TRBJ2-1|TRBD2|.|TRBV19
CASRRGLAVYNEQFF
TGTGCCAGTAGAAGGGGACTAGCGGTCTACAATGAGCAGTTCTTC
>TRBJ1-1|TRBD1|.|TRBV2
CASTQGQGYTEAFF
TGTGCCAGCACTCAAGGACAGGGGTACACTGAAGCTTTCTTT
>TRBJ2-1|TRBD2|.|TRBV10-2
CASSRNSGSSYNEQFF
TGCGCCAGCAGCCGAAATAGCGGGAGCTCCTACAATGAGCAGTTCTTC
>TRBJ2-1|TRBD2|.|TRBV5-1
CASSLRVAGGLNEQFF
TGCGCCAGCAGCTTGCGCGTAGCGGGAGGTTTAAATGAGCAGTTCTTC
>TRBJ1-1|.|.|TRBV11-1
CASSRTDYTEAFF
TGTGCCAGCAGCCGAACAGACTACACTGAAGCTTTCTTT
>TRBJ1-5|.|.|TRBV2
CASAREAGNQPQHF
TGTGCCAGCGCCCGCGAAGCGGGCAATCAGCCCCAGCATTTT
>TRBJ1-1|.|.|TRBV5-1
CASSLDATLNTEAFF
TGCGCCAGCAGCTTGGACGCTACCCTGAACACTGAAGCTTTCTTT
>TRBJ1-1|TRBD1|.|TRBV24-1
CATSDSRTGDTEAFF
TGTGCCACCAGTGATTCCCGGACAGGGGACACTGAAGCTTTCTTT
>TRBJ1-4|TRBD1|.|TRBV28
CASSFRGLRKEKLFF
TGTGCCAGCAGTTTTAGGGGGCTTCGAAAAGAAAAACTGTTTTTT
>TRBJ2-7|TRBD2|.|TRBV11-2
CASSPIAGGVNEQYF
TGTGCCAGCAGCCCTATAGCGGGAGGGGTCAACGAGCAGTACTTC
>TRBJ2-2|TRBD1|.|TRBV9
CASSVGTGSNTGELFF
TGTGCCAGCAGCGTAGGGACAGGGTCGAACACCGGGGAGCTGTTTTTT
>TRBJ2-7|TRBD1|.|TRBV5-1
CASTPTGGVLSEQYF
TGCGCCAGCACGCCAACAGGGGGCGTTTTAAGTGAGCAGTACTTC
>TRBJ2-3|TRBD1|.|TRBV24-1
CATSDSERQGANTQYF
TGTGCCACCAGTGATTCCGAACGACAGGGGGCAAATACGCAGTATTTT
>TRBJ1-4|.|.|TRBV7-9
CASSLSGVAEKLFF
TGTGCCAGCAGCTTAAGCGGGGTAGCGGAAAAACTGTTTTTT
>TRBJ1-5|.|.|TRBV28
CASSHNQPQHF
TGTGCCAGCAGTCACAATCAGCCCCAGCATTTT
>TRBJ2-1|.|.|TRBV7-6
CASSAGLFLGDEQFF
TGTGCCAGCAGCGCTGGACTCTTTTTAGGGGATGAGCAGTTCTTC
>TRBJ1-1|TRBD1|.|TRBV5-8
CASSSSGTGASTTEAFF
TGTGCCAGCAGCTCGTCCGGGACAGGGGCCTCGACCACTGAAGCTTTCTTT
>TRBJ2-7|TRBD1|.|TRBV19
CATHRGPLYEQYF
TGTGCCACCCACAGGGGGCCTCTCTACGAGCAGTACTTC
>TRBJ2-7|.|once|TRBV25-1
CASSDSGPYEQYF
TGTGCCAGCAGTGATTCGGGACCCTACGAGCAGTACTTC
>TRBJ1-4|.|.|TRBV7-9
CASSSWTGEKLFF
TGTGCCAGCAGCTCCTGGACTGGAGAAAAACTGTTTTTT
>TRBJ1-1|TRBD1|.|TRBV6-1
CASSERQGATEAFF
TGTGCCAGCAGTGAAAGACAGGGGGCAACTGAAGCTTTCTTT
>TRBJ2-3|TRBD1|.|TRBV18
CASSAPRGWVNF
TGTGCCAGCTCGGCCCCCAGGGGGTGGGTGAATTTT
>TRBJ2-5|.|few|TRBV11-3
CASSLGSQETQYF
TGTGCCAGCAGCTTAGGGTCCCAAGAGACCCAGTACTTC
>TRBJ2-5|.|.|TRBV10-2
CASSESVRETQYF
TGCGCCAGCAGTGAGTCCGTAAGGGAGACCCAGTACTTC
>TRBJ1-1|.|.|TRBV5-1
CATSPRGNTEAFF
TGCGCCACCTCCCCTCGAGGGAACACTGAAGCTTTCTTT
>TRBJ2-1|.|.|TRBV19
CASSIDLRRVSFNEQFF
TGTGCCAGTAGTATAGATCTGCGGCGAGTCAGCTTCAATGAGCAGTTCTTC
>TRBJ1-5|.|.|TRBV18
CASSPGNTGQPQHF
TGTGCCAGCTCACCAGGAAACACAGGTCAGCCCCAGCATTTT
>TRBJ2-1|.|.|TRBV19
CASSIVANEQFF
TGTGCCAGTAGTATCGTAGCGAATGAGCAGTTCTTC
>TRBJ2-1|TRBD2|.|TRBV4-3
CASSQSSGTYNEQFF
TGCGCCAGCAGCCAATCTAGCGGGACTTACAATGAGCAGTTCTTC
>TRBJ2-3|.|.|TRBV6-5
CASSTRPFTDTQYF
TGTGCCAGCAGTACAAGGCCCTTCACAGATACGCAGTATTTT
>TRBJ2-7|.|.|TRBV12-3/TRBV12-4
CASSERGHEQYF
TGTGCCAGCAGTGAGAGAGGCCACGAGCAGTACTTC
>TRBJ1-2|.|.|TRBV7-2
CASSLGPSEGLNYGYTF
TGTGCCAGCAGCTTAGGGCCCTCTGAGGGCTTAAACTATGGCTACACCTTC
>TRBJ2-1|TRBD1|.|TRBV7-9
CASSRRGDRGYNEQFF
TGTGCCAGCAGCCGGAGGGGGGACAGGGGATACAATGAGCAGTTCTTC
>TRBJ1-2|.|.|TRBV6-1
CASSEEGSAAYGYTF
TGTGCCAGCAGTGAAGAAGGTTCGGCAGCGTATGGCTACACCTTC
>TRBJ1-2|TRBD1|.|TRBV6-6
CASSYSTGVRGYTF
TGTGCCAGCAGTTACTCCACAGGGGTTAGGGGCTACACCTTC
>TRBJ1-4|.|.|TRBV19
CASSITASNEKLFF
TGTGCCAGTAGTATTACCGCCAGTAATGAAAAACTGTTTTTT
>TRBJ1-5|TRBD1|.|TRBV6-5
CASRPQGKNNQPQHF
TGTGCCAGCAGACCACAGGGGAAGAACAATCAGCCCCAGCATTTT
>TRBJ2-7|TRBD1|.|TRBV5-4
CASSWDRIGEQYF
TGTGCCAGCAGCTGGGACAGAATTGGCGAGCAGTACTTC
>TRBJ1-5|.|.|TRBV21-1
CASSPHGCGNQPQHF
TGTGCCAGCAGCCCCCATGGGTGTGGCAATCAGCCCCAGCATTTT
>TRBJ2-1|.|.|TRBV28
CASSLSANNEQFF
TGTGCCAGCAGTTTGTCAGCCAACAATGAGCAGTTCTTC
>TRBJ2-3|.|.|TRBV19
CASSTGRITQYF
TGTGCCAGTAGTACCGGACGGATCACGCAGTATTTT